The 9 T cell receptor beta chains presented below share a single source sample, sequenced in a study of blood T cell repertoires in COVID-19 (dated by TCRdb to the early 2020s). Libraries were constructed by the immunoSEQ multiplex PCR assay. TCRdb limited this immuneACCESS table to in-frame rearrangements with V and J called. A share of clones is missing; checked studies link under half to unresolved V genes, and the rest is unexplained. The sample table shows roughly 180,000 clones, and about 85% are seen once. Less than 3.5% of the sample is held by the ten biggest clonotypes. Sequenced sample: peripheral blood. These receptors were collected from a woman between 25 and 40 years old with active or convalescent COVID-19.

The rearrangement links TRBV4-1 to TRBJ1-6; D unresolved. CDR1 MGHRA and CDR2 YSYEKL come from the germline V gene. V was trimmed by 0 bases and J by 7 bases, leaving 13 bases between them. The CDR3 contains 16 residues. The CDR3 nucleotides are TGCGCCAGCAGCCAAGATCCGGCAGGCCCCAATTCACCCCTCCACTTT. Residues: CASSQDPAGPNSPLHF.

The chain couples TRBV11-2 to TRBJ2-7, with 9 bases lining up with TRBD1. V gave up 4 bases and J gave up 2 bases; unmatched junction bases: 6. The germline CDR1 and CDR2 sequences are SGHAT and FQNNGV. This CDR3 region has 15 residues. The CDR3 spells CASSYGTGFTYEQYF. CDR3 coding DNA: TGTGCCAGCAGCTACGGGACAGGGTTTACCTACGAGCAGTACTTC. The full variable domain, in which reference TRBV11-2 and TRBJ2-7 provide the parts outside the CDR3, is EAGVAQSPRYKIIEKRQSVAFWCNPISGHATLYWYQQILGQGPKLLIQFQNNGVVDDSQLPKDRFSAERLKGVDSTLKIQPAKLEDSAVYLCASSYGTGFTYEQYFGPGTRLTVT.

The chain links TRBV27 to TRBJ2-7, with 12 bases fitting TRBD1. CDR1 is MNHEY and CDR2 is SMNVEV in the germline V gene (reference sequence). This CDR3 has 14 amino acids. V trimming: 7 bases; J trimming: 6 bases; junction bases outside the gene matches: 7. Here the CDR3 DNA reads TGTGCCAGCAATCGGGACAGGGGGCTCTCCGAGCAGTACTTC. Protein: CASNRDRGLSEQYF.

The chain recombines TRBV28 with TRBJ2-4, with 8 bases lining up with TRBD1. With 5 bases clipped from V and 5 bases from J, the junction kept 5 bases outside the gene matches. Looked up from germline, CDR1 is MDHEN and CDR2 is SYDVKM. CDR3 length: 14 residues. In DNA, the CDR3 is TGTGCCAGCAGTCCTCAGGGGGCCGAAAACATTCAGTACTTC. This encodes CASSPQGAENIQYF.

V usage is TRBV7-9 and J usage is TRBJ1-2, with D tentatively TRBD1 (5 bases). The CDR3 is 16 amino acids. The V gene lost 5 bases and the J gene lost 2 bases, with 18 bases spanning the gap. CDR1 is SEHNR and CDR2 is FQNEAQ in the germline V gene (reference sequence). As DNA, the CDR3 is TGTGCCAGCAGCGATACCAGGGCCCCGGGCAACTATGGCTACACCTTC. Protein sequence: CASSDTRAPGNYGYTF.

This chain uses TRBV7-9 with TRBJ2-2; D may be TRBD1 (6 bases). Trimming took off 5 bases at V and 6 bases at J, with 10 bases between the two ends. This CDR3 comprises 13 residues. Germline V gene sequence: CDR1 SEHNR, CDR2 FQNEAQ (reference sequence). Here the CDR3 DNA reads TGTGCCAGCAGCCACAGGGTTGCCGGGGAGCTGTTTTTT. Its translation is CASSHRVAGELFF.

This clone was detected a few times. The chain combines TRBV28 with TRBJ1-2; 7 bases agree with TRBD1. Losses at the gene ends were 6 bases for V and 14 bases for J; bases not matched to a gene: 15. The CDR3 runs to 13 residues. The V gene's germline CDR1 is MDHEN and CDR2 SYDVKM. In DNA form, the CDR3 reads TGTGCCAGCAGCCTAGGACAGGTCGCCCTCCAGACCTTC. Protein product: CASSLGQVALQTF.

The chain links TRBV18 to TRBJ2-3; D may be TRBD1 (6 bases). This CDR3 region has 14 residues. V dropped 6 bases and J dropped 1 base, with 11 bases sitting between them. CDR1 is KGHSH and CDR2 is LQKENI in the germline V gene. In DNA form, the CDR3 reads TGTGCCAGCTCCCAGGGGCACGGCACAGATACGCAGTATTTT. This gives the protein CASSQGHGTDTQYF.

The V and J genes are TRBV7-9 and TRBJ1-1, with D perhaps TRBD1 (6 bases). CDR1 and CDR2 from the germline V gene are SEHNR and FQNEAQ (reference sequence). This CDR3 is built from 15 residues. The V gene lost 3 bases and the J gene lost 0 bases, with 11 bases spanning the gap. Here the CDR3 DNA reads TGTGCCAGCAGCTTCCCGGACAGCATGAACACTGAAGCTTTCTTT. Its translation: CASSFPDSMNTEAFF.